Each of the 27 T cell receptor beta chains below was sequenced from the same sample in a study of Tregs in tolerant kidney transplant recipients. Sequenced by immunoSEQ multiplex PCR; TCRdb stores in-frame clones only, minus some. Among some 57,000 clones, about 90% were seen once, and the ten largest hold over 12%. Recipients received nonmyeloablative bone marrow transplants from related graft donors, with transient mixed chimerism. Material: CD8+ T cells from blood (PBMCs), obtained 24 months after the transplant. These receptors originate from a human patient who received a combined kidney and bone marrow transplant. Some T cells may originate from the graft donor.

CDR3 sequence reads: CASSSLAHEQFF. Here the CDR3 DNA reads TGTGCCAGCAGCTCCCTCGCGCATGAGCAGTTCTTC. The chain employs TRBV7-2 and TRBJ2-1; no reliable D call. The CDR3 spans 12 residues. Germline CDR1 SGHTA, CDR2 FQGNSA. The ends were cut back, 4 bases at V and 8 bases at J, with 9 bases in the middle.

The chain combines TRBV7-6 with TRBJ1-2, with a weak D call TRBD1 (5 bases). The CDR3 length is 18 residues. CDR1 and CDR2 (germline): SGHVS, FNYEAQ. V shed 5 bases and J shed 3 bases, with 25 bases lying between them. Written as DNA, the CDR3 is TGTGCCAGCAGCCCCGGGCAACCAGGGCCCCGTCGGGACTATGGCTACACCTTC. This translates into CASSPGQPGPRRDYGYTF.

This clone was observed a single time. The rearrangement uses TRBV11-2 and TRBJ1-2; 7 bases are a match to TRBD1. The J segment lost 4 bases and the V segment lost 3 bases, leaving 5 bases of the junction unmatched. This CDR3 comprises 14 residues. The V gene's germline CDR1 is SGHAT and CDR2 FQNNGV. Here the CDR3 DNA reads TGTGCCAGCAGCTTTCAGGACAGGCCCTATGGCTACACCTTC. Amino acids: CASSFQDRPYGYTF.

This chain joins TRBV27 and TRBJ2-1; 8 bases line up with TRBD2. V was pared by 0 bases and J by 8 bases, with 9 bases of the junction left unmatched. This CDR3 has 16 amino acids. CDR1 is MNHEY and CDR2 is SMNVEV in the germline V gene (reference sequence). CDR3 residues: CASSLSSGAGEYEQFF. CDR3 DNA: TGTGCCAGCAGTTTATCATCCGGAGCGGGAGAATATGAGCAGTTCTTC.

The rearrangement uses TRBV6-6 and TRBJ2-6; tentatively, D is TRBD2 (6 bases). The length of the CDR3 is 16 residues. Per the germline V gene, CDR1 is MNHNY and CDR2 is SVGAGI (reference sequence). V shed 6 bases and J shed 6 bases, with 18 bases lying between them. CDR3 protein: CASSSRQEGLANVLTF. The CDR3 DNA sequence: TGTGCCAGCAGCTCCCGTCAGGAGGGTTTGGCCAACGTCCTGACTTTC.

The chain's CDR3 is CASSPIQGSQPQHF. CDR3 nucleotides: TGCGCCAGCAGCCCCATACAAGGGAGTCAGCCCCAGCATTTT. The genes are TRBV4-1 and TRBJ1-5; no reliable D call. Trimming pared 4 bases from V and 6 bases from J, leaving 13 bases between. The CDR3 is 14 amino acids. In germline, CDR1 is MGHRA, CDR2 YSYEKL.

This clone was observed a handful of times. The chain links TRBV7-2 to TRBJ2-2; TRBD2 matches 11 bases. V shed 2 bases and J 2 bases; nucleotides not matched to a gene: 4. This CDR3 has 17 amino acids. Germline V gene data show CDR1 as SGHTA and CDR2 as FQGNSA. The CDR3 DNA reads TGTGCCAGCAGCTTACCTCTAGCGGGGGGAAACACCGGGGAGCTGTTTTTT. It translates to CASSLPLAGGNTGELFF.

In DNA form, the CDR3 reads TGTGCCAGCAGCCCCCCTCCAACGGGCACCGGGGAGCTGTTTTTT. Amino acid sequence: CASSPPPTGTGELFF. The chain couples TRBV14 to TRBJ2-2, with D unresolved. V was shortened by 4 bases and J by 4 bases, with 13 bases between the two germline ends. The CDR3 is made up of 15 amino acids. Germline V gives CDR1 SGHDN, CDR2 FVKESK.

The rearrangement links TRBV27 to TRBJ2-5, with TRBD2 matching 7 bases. Germline CDR1 and CDR2: MNHEY and SMNVEV (reference sequence). This CDR3 comprises 14 residues. The V and J ends lost 6 bases and 0 bases, in that order; junction bases with no gene match: 4. The CDR3 DNA reads TGTGCCAGCAGGATCGGACTAGACCAAGAGACCCAGTACTTC. It specifies CASRIGLDQETQYF.

The gene calls are TRBV7-9 and TRBJ2-7; weak D call: TRBD1 (5 bases). Trimming cost V 5 bases and J 2 bases, with 13 bases left between them. This CDR3 contains 14 residues. Germline V gives CDR1 SEHNR, CDR2 FQNEAQ (reference sequence). The CDR3 loop reads CASSTETVTYEQYF. CDR3 in DNA: TGTGCCAGCAGCACCGAGACAGTAACCTACGAGCAGTACTTC.

In nucleotides, the CDR3 is TGTGCCACCAGCAGAGCCGGACAGCCGGGTGAGGAGCAGTACTTC. This encodes CATSRAGQPGEEQYF. The rearrangement links TRBV15 to TRBJ2-7; the D gene is possibly TRBD1 (6 bases). This CDR3 is built from 15 residues. Germline lookup yields CDR1 LNHNV and CDR2 YYDKDF (reference sequence). V lost 1 base and J 7 bases, leaving 17 bases between the germline ends.

The rearrangement links TRBV7-8 to TRBJ1-1, with TRBD1 as a possible D gene (5 bases). Trimming took off 0 bases at V and 7 bases at J, with 18 bases between the two ends. The CDR3 spans 16 residues. The germline V gene has CDR1 SGHVS and CDR2 FQNEAQ. For the CDR3, the DNA is TGTGCCAGCAGCTTAGCTCAGCGGGGCGCCCTCCATGAAGCTTTCTTT. The encoded protein is CASSLAQRGALHEAFF.

The rearrangement uses TRBV23-1 and TRBJ2-4, with TRBD1 as a possible D gene (5 bases). TRBV23-1 is an ORF, and what it does is uncertain. V dropped 0 bases and J dropped 0 bases, with 12 bases sitting between them. This CDR3 region has 17 residues. In DNA form, the CDR3 reads TGCGCCAGCAGTCAATCCGTGGACAACCTAGCCAAAAACATTCAGTACTTC. Its translation is CASSQSVDNLAKNIQYF.

The chain joins TRBV28 to TRBJ2-5; weak D call: TRBD1 (6 bases). CDR3 size: 15 residues. The germline V gene encodes CDR1 MDHEN and CDR2 SYDVKM. V was clipped by 5 bases and J by 1 base, with 14 bases between them. In DNA, the CDR3 is TGTGCCAGCAGTCCGCTCATACAGGGCCAAGAGACCCAGTACTTC. It specifies CASSPLIQGQETQYF.

The rearrangement uses TRBV11-2 and TRBJ2-2; weak D call: TRBD2 (6 bases). This CDR3 spans 16 amino acids. Trimming pared 5 bases from V and 1 base from J, leaving 14 bases between. Per the germline V gene, CDR1 is SGHAT and CDR2 is FQNNGV. The CDR3 region has the DNA TGTGCCAGCAGCCCTGCCGGGGGTGGGAACACCGGGGAGCTGTTTTTT. Translating it yields CASSPAGGGNTGELFF. The whole variable domain, filled in from reference TRBV11-2 and TRBJ2-2, reads EAGVAQSPRYKIIEKRQSVAFWCNPISGHATLYWYQQILGQGPKLLIQFQNNGVVDDSQLPKDRFSAERLKGVDSTLKIQPAKLEDSAVYLCASSPAGGGNTGELFFGEGSRLTVL.

This clone was observed once. This chain joins TRBV11-2 and TRBJ1-1; 7 bases map to TRBD1. V shed 7 bases and J 10 bases; nucleotides not matched to a gene: 6. Germline-derived CDR1 and CDR2 are SGHAT and FQNNGV. The CDR3 consists of 11 residues. CDR3 sequence reads: CASTADRRAFF. CDR3 in DNA: TGTGCCAGCACCGCGGACAGGCGAGCTTTCTTT.

This sequence joins TRBV28 and TRBJ1-4, with D tentatively TRBD1 (6 bases). Germline V gene data show CDR1 as MDHEN and CDR2 as SYDVKM. Trimming left V 2 bases short and J 0 bases short, with 13 bases between. The CDR3 has 17 amino acids. In DNA, the CDR3 is TGTGCCAGCAGTTTAGGCACAGGGATTGCAACTAATGAAAAACTGTTTTTT. Protein product: CASSLGTGIATNEKLFF. The variable domain in full, completed from reference TRBV28 and TRBJ1-4, reads DVKVTQSSRYLVKRTGEKVFLECVQDMDHENMFWYRQDPGLGLRLIYFSYDVKMKEKGDIPEGYSVSREKKERFSLILESASTNQTSMYLCASSLGTGIATNEKLFFGSGTQLSVL.

The rearrangement uses TRBV7-9 and TRBJ2-7, with TRBD1 matching over 9 bases. The length of the CDR3 is 13 residues. Germline V CDR1 and CDR2: SEHNR, FQNEAQ (reference sequence). Losses at the gene ends were 7 bases for V and 4 bases for J; bases not matched to a gene: 5. CDR3 sequence reads: CASTPGQGYEQYF. CDR3 nucleotides: TGTGCCAGCACCCCGGGACAGGGTTACGAGCAGTACTTC.

The chain joins TRBV28 to TRBJ1-2; D possibly corresponds to TRBD1 (6 bases). V lost 7 bases, J lost 4 bases, and 19 bases lay in between. The CDR3 extends over 15 amino acids. Germline V gene sequence: CDR1 MDHEN, CDR2 SYDVKM. The CDR3 sequence is CASTPIPRQVYGYTF. CDR3 nucleotides: TGTGCCAGCACCCCCATACCTCGACAGGTCTATGGCTACACCTTC.

The chain joins TRBV27 to TRBJ2-1, with a weak D call TRBD2 (5 bases). V was clipped by 5 bases and J by 0 bases, with 20 bases between them. CDR1 and CDR2 (germline): MNHEY, SMNVEV (reference sequence). There are 18 residues in the CDR3. The CDR3, as DNA: TGTGCCAGCAGTGAGGGAAGTAGCGTCTTATCCTCCTACAATGAGCAGTTCTTC. Its translation is CASSEGSSVLSSYNEQFF.

The J gene is TRBJ2-7, the V gene TRBV4-1; D is possibly TRBD2 (7 bases). Germline CDR1 is MGHRA and CDR2 is YSYEKL. This CDR3 has 16 amino acids. V lost 1 base and J 1 base, leaving 14 bases between the germline ends. The CDR3 DNA sequence: TGCGCCAGCAGCCAAGTGGGGGGGGCGGTTTCCTACGAGCAGTACTTC. Amino acids: CASSQVGGAVSYEQYF.

The chain recombines TRBV5-6 with TRBJ1-2; the match to TRBD1 covers 8 bases. The V and J ends lost 0 bases and 4 bases, in that order; junction bases with no gene match: 2. CDR1 and CDR2 from the germline V gene are SGHDT and YYEEEE. The CDR3 is 14 amino acids. CDR3 coding DNA: TGTGCCAGCAGCTTGGGGACAGGGTCCTATGGCTACACCTTC. Its translation is CASSLGTGSYGYTF.

This chain connects TRBV2 to TRBJ1-2; 7 nucleotides agree with TRBD1. CDR3 length: 14 amino acids. CDR1 is SNHLY and CDR2 is FYNNEI in the germline V gene. The trim removed 0 bases at V and 6 bases at J, leaving 4 bases unmatched. CDR3 nucleotides: TGTGCCAGCAGTGAAGCGACAGGGTCACATGGCTACACCTTC. Translating it yields CASSEATGSHGYTF. Using reference TRBV2 and TRBJ1-2 for the parts outside the CDR3, the full variable domain is EPEVTQTPSHQVTQMGQEVILRCVPISNHLYFYWYRQILGQKVEFLVSFYNNEISEKSEIFDDQFSVERPDGSNFTLKIRSTKLEDSAMYFCASSEATGSHGYTFGSGTRLTVV.

This sequence joins TRBV27 and TRBJ1-1, with TRBD1 matching over 8 bases. The V gene's germline CDR1 is MNHEY and CDR2 SMNVEV (reference sequence). The V gene end was trimmed by 8 bases and the J gene end by 2 bases; junction bases not matched to a gene: 7. The CDR3 runs to 14 residues. This CDR3 reads CASGQTGANTEAFF. The CDR3, as DNA: TGTGCCAGCGGCCAGACAGGGGCTAACACTGAAGCTTTCTTT.

The chain joins TRBV5-6 to TRBJ2-1; 9 bases are a match to TRBD1. CDR1 and CDR2 (germline): SGHDT, YYEEEE. CDR3 length equals 15 residues. V gave up 8 bases and J gave up 7 bases; unmatched junction bases: 13. The CDR3 bases are TGTGCCAGTAAACCCTGGGGACAGGGTCGGAATGAGCAGTTCTTC. As protein: CASKPWGQGRNEQFF.

V usage is TRBV27 and J usage is TRBJ2-7; no clear D. Trimming removed 5 bases at V and 6 bases at J, with 20 bases between. Looked up from germline, CDR1 is MNHEY and CDR2 is SMNVEV (reference sequence). The CDR3 loop spans 15 amino acids. The chain's CDR3 is CASSPTPSRVFEQYF. The CDR3 DNA is TGTGCCAGCAGTCCTACCCCCTCTCGAGTTTTCGAGCAGTACTTC.

This chain uses TRBV5-6 with TRBJ1-6; a possible D gene is TRBD1 (5 bases). The V gene lost 0 bases and the J gene lost 9 bases, with 13 bases spanning the gap. Germline V gives CDR1 SGHDT, CDR2 YYEEEE. This CDR3 has 15 residues. Written as DNA, the CDR3 is TGTGCCAGCAGCTTGGGTCTGGGGCGTACTTCACCCCTCCACTTT. Its translation is CASSLGLGRTSPLHF.